Listed below are T cell receptor beta chains from one sample, sequenced in a study of memory CD8 T cells in hepatitis C reinfection. The assay was immunoSEQ multiplex PCR, and TCRdb's table has in-frame clones only and misses some. The data show about 50,000 clones, roughly 87% seen once. The specimen sequenced was naive CD8+ T cells sorted from blood. The receptors shown here come from a man between 18 and 35 years old with hepatitis C virus infection. CDR3s include the opening cysteine and the closing phenylalanine or tryptophan. D genes are given only for firm matches.

-,TRBV7-9,CASSRGGLLTDTQYF
TRBD2,TRBV9,CASSVSGGPGGELFF
TRBD1,TRBV13,CASSPSGDRGETGELFF
TRBD2,TRBV7-9,CASSSGLGRGEQFF
TRBD1,TRBV7-9,CASSSYRGEDTQYF
-,TRBV4-1,CASSQDLNPGNEQFF
TRBD1,TRBV11-2,CASSLSRGLGNTIYF
-,TRBV28,CASEDGSSYEQYF
-,TRBV9,CASSAGGEAFF
-,TRBV7-9,CASRDDISYEQYF
-,TRBV5-1,CASSLAFNEKLFF
-,TRBV29-1,CSVGRTANTGELFF
-,TRBV7-8,CASSLSSGLSSYNEQFF